The rows below give T cell receptor beta chains drawn from one sample of a study of blood T cell repertoires in COVID-19. Assay used: immunoSEQ multiplex PCR; TCRdb lists only in-frame clones, some missing. Among about 300,000 clones listed, roughly 86% were seen once. Input material: PBMCs or T cells enriched from blood (not recorded which). The receptors were gathered from a woman in her fifties or sixties who had been exposed to COVID-19. The conserved cysteine and the conserved F or W are not part of the CDR3 here. Fields, in order: V gene, J gene, CDR3 protein.

V gene: TRBV5-1; J gene: TRBJ2-1; CDR3 protein: ASSEQLADSYEQF
V gene: TRBV24-1; J gene: TRBJ1-2; CDR3 protein: ATSDQGQGAEGYT
V gene: TRBV10-3; J gene: TRBJ1-5; CDR3 protein: AISDLNQPQH
V gene: TRBV7-7; J gene: TRBJ1-2; CDR3 protein: ASSPRTGNYGYT
V gene: TRBV10-3; J gene: TRBJ2-5; CDR3 protein: AITSTVQETQY
V gene: TRBV5-4; J gene: TRBJ1-1; CDR3 protein: ASSLVQVANTEAF
V gene: TRBV7-9; J gene: TRBJ1-4; CDR3 protein: ASSFSSTGTEVEKLF
V gene: TRBV7-9; J gene: TRBJ1-6; CDR3 protein: ASSLGQGGGSPLH
V gene: TRBV4-1; J gene: TRBJ1-2; CDR3 protein: ASSQPPGASGGYT
V gene: TRBV11-2; J gene: TRBJ1-4; CDR3 protein: ASSYRGAVNEKLF
V gene: TRBV23-1; J gene: TRBJ2-7; CDR3 protein: ASSQSGTGRAYEQY
V gene: TRBV3-1/TRBV3-2; J gene: TRBJ2-3; CDR3 protein: ASRGSATDTQY
V gene: TRBV5-4; J gene: TRBJ2-2; CDR3 protein: ASSLDRDTGELF
V gene: TRBV23-1; J gene: TRBJ2-1; CDR3 protein: ASSQPRQGKDNEQF
V gene: TRBV14; J gene: TRBJ2-3; CDR3 protein: ASRRLAGLTQY
V gene: TRBV6-5; J gene: TRBJ1-2; CDR3 protein: ASISGSAYVEGYT
V gene: TRBV9; J gene: TRBJ2-2; CDR3 protein: ASSAPHPANTGELF
V gene: TRBV29-1; J gene: TRBJ1-2; CDR3 protein: SVVGQGNYGYT
V gene: TRBV19; J gene: TRBJ1-2; CDR3 protein: ASTTGGNYGYT
V gene: TRBV3-1/TRBV3-2; J gene: TRBJ2-6; CDR3 protein: ASSQDSRASGANVLT
V gene: TRBV28; J gene: TRBJ2-7; CDR3 protein: ASSFAPNRELLYEQY
V gene: TRBV7-2; J gene: TRBJ1-6; CDR3 protein: ASSPNGDPYNSPLH
V gene: TRBV19; J gene: TRBJ2-5; CDR3 protein: ASSIRGYETQY
V gene: TRBV5-1; J gene: TRBJ1-1; CDR3 protein: ASSLSQGQRVEAF
V gene: TRBV14; J gene: TRBJ1-1; CDR3 protein: ASSPIARGAF
V gene: TRBV7-2; J gene: TRBJ1-5; CDR3 protein: ASSENGVQPQH
V gene: TRBV5-8; J gene: TRBJ1-2; CDR3 protein: ASSWDRSYGYT
V gene: TRBV7-9; J gene: TRBJ2-5; CDR3 protein: ALRGSSQETQY
V gene: TRBV7-2; J gene: TRBJ2-1; CDR3 protein: ASSLAPGSRGHNEQF
V gene: TRBV5-4; J gene: TRBJ1-4; CDR3 protein: ASSSKGQDNEKLF
V gene: TRBV19; J gene: TRBJ2-7; CDR3 protein: ASSITGTGGQQY
V gene: TRBV28; J gene: TRBJ2-2; CDR3 protein: ASSFGTGGLSLTGELF
V gene: TRBV5-1; J gene: TRBJ1-6; CDR3 protein: ASSLAGQGLSPLH
V gene: TRBV28; J gene: TRBJ1-6; CDR3 protein: ASSSGQSNSPLH
V gene: TRBV7-2; J gene: TRBJ2-3; CDR3 protein: ASSLDGTNTYTQY
V gene: TRBV9; J gene: TRBJ2-7; CDR3 protein: ASNPEGQAYEQY
V gene: TRBV4-2; J gene: TRBJ1-2; CDR3 protein: ASSLPGAELYGYT
V gene: TRBV5-1; J gene: TRBJ2-5; CDR3 protein: ASTAPTGSPQETQY
V gene: TRBV7-2; J gene: TRBJ1-5; CDR3 protein: ASSERGYQPQH
V gene: TRBV30; J gene: TRBJ2-1; CDR3 protein: AWSPLDEQF
V gene: TRBV28; J gene: TRBJ1-1; CDR3 protein: ASRSYLPRGSDTEAF
V gene: TRBV7-2; J gene: TRBJ2-7; CDR3 protein: ASSPIAGASYEQY
V gene: TRBV7-9; J gene: TRBJ2-5; CDR3 protein: ASGGLAVLETQY
V gene: TRBV5-6; J gene: TRBJ2-1; CDR3 protein: ASSLGREQF
V gene: TRBV12-2; J gene: TRBJ2-1; CDR3 protein: ASRLVRDRDYNEQF
V gene: TRBV11-2; J gene: TRBJ2-2; CDR3 protein: ASSSGLALGELF
V gene: TRBV19; J gene: TRBJ1-5; CDR3 protein: ASSIVAPRWDQPQH
V gene: TRBV14; J gene: TRBJ2-1; CDR3 protein: ASSHRTSGGANEQF
V gene: TRBV5-1; J gene: TRBJ1-5; CDR3 protein: ASSPTGGIQPQH
V gene: TRBV5-1; J gene: TRBJ2-7; CDR3 protein: ASSPGVHEQY
V gene: TRBV7-9; J gene: TRBJ1-2; CDR3 protein: ASSRAWATRQGDGYT
V gene: TRBV2; J gene: TRBJ1-1; CDR3 protein: ASSEGGRTEAF
V gene: TRBV28; J gene: TRBJ1-2; CDR3 protein: ASRPGQGNSIGYT
V gene: TRBV7-2; J gene: TRBJ2-1; CDR3 protein: ASSLASMFRLAGGTYNEQF
V gene: TRBV5-1; J gene: TRBJ2-1; CDR3 protein: ASSSSGGAGNEQF
V gene: TRBV30; J gene: TRBJ1-2; CDR3 protein: AWSHDRGNYGYT
V gene: TRBV7-9; J gene: TRBJ2-7; CDR3 protein: ASSQDQGGDYEQY
V gene: TRBV6-5; J gene: TRBJ1-6; CDR3 protein: ASSSDRVYHSPLH
V gene: TRBV27; J gene: TRBJ2-1; CDR3 protein: ASSTTGDNEQF
V gene: TRBV5-1; J gene: TRBJ1-6; CDR3 protein: ASSSNSGNQGVRSPLH